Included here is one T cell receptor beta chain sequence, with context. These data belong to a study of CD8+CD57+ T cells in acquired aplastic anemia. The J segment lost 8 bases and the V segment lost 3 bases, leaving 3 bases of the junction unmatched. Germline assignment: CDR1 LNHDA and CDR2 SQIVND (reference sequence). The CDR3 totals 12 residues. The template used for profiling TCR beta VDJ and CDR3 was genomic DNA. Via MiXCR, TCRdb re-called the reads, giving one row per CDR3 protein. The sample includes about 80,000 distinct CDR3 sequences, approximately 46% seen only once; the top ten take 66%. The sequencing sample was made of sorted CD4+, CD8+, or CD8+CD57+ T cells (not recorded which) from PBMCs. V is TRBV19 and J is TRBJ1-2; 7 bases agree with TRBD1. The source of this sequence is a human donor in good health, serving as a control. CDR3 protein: CASSITGVGYTF. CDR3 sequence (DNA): TGTGCCAGTAGTATTACAGGGGTCGGCTACACCTTC. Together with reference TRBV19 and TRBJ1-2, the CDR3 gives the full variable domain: DGGITQSPKYLFRKEGQNVTLSCEQNLNHDAMYWYRQDPGQGLRLIYYSQIVNDFQKGDIAEGYSVSREKKESFPLTVTSAQKNPTAFYLCASSITGVGYTFGSGTRLTVV.